This T cell receptor (beta chain) was captured in a study of T cells in Graves' hyperthyroidism and ophthalmopathy (dated 2019 in TCRdb). Looking at the study overall: Peripheral blood was sampled at the time of initial diagnosis, prior to any treatment. The paper describes TCR Vbeta CDR3 sequencing of 120 to 150 peripheral blood samples, made up of 43 ophthalmopathy patients, around 78 hyperthyroidism patients and some 17 progressor patients. Whether ophthalmopathy could be predicted prospectively was tested in an independent validation cohort made up of approximately 19 hyperthyroidism patients plus 17 patients who later progressed to ophthalmopathy. In roughly six Graves' hyperthyroidism patients, the study also compared T-cell repertoires from thyroid tissue with T-cell repertoires from blood. The approximately 98 discovery patients were randomly divided into training and test sets at a 7:3 ratio. After sampling, hyperthyroidism patients received methimazole starting at 30 mg daily, and ophthalmopathy patients received high-dose intravenous methylprednisolone. A discovery cohort of about a hundred patients, approximately 45 with Graves' ophthalmopathy and 55 to 60 with stable Graves' hyperthyroidism, was used to find distinguishing TCR V-J signatures. What the study reported, not specific to this receptor: In validation, progression to ophthalmopathy was predicted by the model with nearly 71% sensitivity and 72% to 85% specificity, a median of 6.5 months before onset. Blood samples also contained most of the expanded thyroid clonotypes (frequency above 0.001), which suggests that blood repertoires may reflect thyroid immune responses. No statistical method was used to fix the sample size in advance, and group allocation was not hidden from the investigators. A 13 V-J signature model separated ophthalmopathy from stable hyperthyroidism, with about 88% sensitivity and around 84% specificity in cross-validation and 80%/75% in testing.

Germline trimming amounts to 5 bases on V and 1 base on J, with 6 as the count of junction bases outside the gene matches. CDR1 is given as SGHNT and CDR2 as YENEEA, both from the germline V gene. The CDR3 holds 18 amino acids from the cysteine to the phenylalanine. Left in the record is the CDR3 DNA by itself, 54 bases read in frame from the first base. Amplification of TCR beta CDR3 regions was carried out from RNA transcripts. For the first round of RT-PCR on the TCR CDR3, the HTBI primer set was used together with the Qiagen OneStep RT-PCR kit. Libraries were constructed in a second round of multiplex PCR, after which size selection and purification were performed. Paired-end sequencing of the libraries was performed with 100 bp reads on an Illumina HiSeq2000. The study's processing was this. SOAPnuke was used to process the raw data, throwing out any read that contained adapters or uncalled bases, had a mean Phred below 15, or lacked an exact constant-primer or identifier match. COPE v1.2.5 was used to merge high-quality paired reads, and clonotypes were defined as unique nucleotide sequences. Clonotypes were aligned to IMGT TRBV, TRBD and TRBJ reference segments using MiTCR v1.1. The analysis was restricted to V-J combinations with a frequency above 0.0001, which together covered over 99% of the repertoires. A TCS score was defined as the ratio between F50 (clonal expansion) and ExV (chaos), using BLOSUM62-based TCRdist between CDR3 peptides within each V-J. Welch's t-statistics and random forest reduced 500 to 650 V-J features to 13, which were used in a naive Bayes classifier (R e1071). The public sequencing data were trimmed at Q25 with fastp and processed into clonotypes with MiXCR by TCRdb, which kept only in-frame beta chains. Rows are combined by CDR3 protein, so each entry shows the most common genes and DNA. None of the V and J calls come from the authors' own analysis; TCRdb made them. Present in this sample are over 650,000 distinct CDR3 sequences, 15% to 20% of which were seen just once. The ten largest clonotypes hold under 10% of the sample.

This clonotype was picked up a small number of times. Its antigen target is currently unknown. The input lacks base qualities; no much larger clone sits a single base away. Graves' hyperthyroidism was defined as stable when no progression to ophthalmopathy occurred over 18 months of follow-up. Hyperthyroidism patients were newly diagnosed, with disease duration under 2 months, and aged 18 to 65 years. Exclusion was applied to patients with uncontrolled infections, other autoimmune diseases, pregnancy or lactation. Clinical symptoms, serum thyroxine and TRAb, thyroid ultrasound, and orbital computed tomography formed the basis for the diagnoses. PBMCs were separated from around 9.1 ml of fresh peripheral blood using Ficoll-Paque density gradient centrifugation. Trizol reagent was used to extract total RNA, and RNA quality was then checked on an Agilent 2100 Bioanalyzer.

The V gene is TRBV11-3 and the J gene is TRBJ2-2, with TRBD2 identical over 14 junction bases. This clonotype was sampled from a man aged 18-30 years with Graves' hyperthyroidism. The sequenced material came from blood. The DNA is TGTGCCAGCAGCCCTGGACTAGCGGGAGGCCAGAACACCGGGGAGCTGTTTTTT. This translates into CASSPGLAGGQNTGELFF.